This TCR beta chain stems from a study of T cell clones after liver transplantation. The method was immunoSEQ multiplex PCR; TCRdb's version includes in-frame clones alone and lacks a portion of them. The top ten clones hold around 2% of a sample with 65,000 to 85,000 clones, roughly 84% of them seen once. CDR1 MNHEY and CDR2 SMNVEV come from the germline V gene (reference sequence). Trimming took off 2 bases at V and 4 bases at J, with 11 bases between the two ends. The CDR3 has 15 amino acids. Sequenced material: CD4+ T cells from blood, taken 48 months after liver transplant. The clonotype originates from a human patient who received a liver transplant. Some of the T cells may derive from the graft donor. The gene calls are TRBV27 and TRBJ2-2, with D unresolved. CDR3 bases: TGTGCCAGCAGTTTAGATACCTTCCTCACCGGGGAGCTGTTTTTT. Its protein product is CASSLDTFLTGELFF.